The rows below give T cell receptor beta chains drawn from one sample of a study of cytomegalovirus exposure and HLA in healthy donors. Some clones are missing from TCRdb's copy, which holds only in-frame ones; the method was immunoSEQ multiplex PCR. The sample has around 180,000 clones; roughly 85% are singletons. Source material: PBMCs. The source is a boy aged 2 to 9 in good health and CMV-seronegative. The CDR3 runs from the conserved cysteine through the conserved F or W. D genes are given only for firm matches.

j_call v_call d_call cdr3_aa cdr3_nt
TRBJ1-1 TRBV7-6 TRBD1 CASSLVGGQGLNTEAFF TGTGCCAGCAGCTTAGTAGGTGGACAGGGGCTGAACACTGAAGCTTTCTTT
TRBJ1-2 TRBV6-1 TRBD1 CASRITGESSGYTF TGTGCCAGCAGGATAACAGGGGAGTCGTCTGGCTACACCTTC
TRBJ2-5 TRBV19 TRBD1 CATRRAGGGETQYF TGTGCCACCCGTAGGGCAGGGGGTGGAGAGACCCAGTACTTC
TRBJ2-3 TRBV6-4 . CASSLGQSTDTQYF TGTGCCAGCAGTTTAGGACAGAGCACAGATACGCAGTATTTT
TRBJ2-7 TRBV27 TRBD2 CATRGGAYEQYF TGTGCCACGCGGGGGGGGGCCTACGAGCAGTACTTC
TRBJ1-6 TRBV30 TRBD1 CAWSGYRGLPLHF TGTGCCTGGAGTGGGTATAGGGGGCTCCCCCTCCACTTT
TRBJ2-7 TRBV28 . CASSLGQVNYEQYF TGTGCCAGCAGTTTGGGACAAGTAAACTACGAGCAGTACTTC
TRBJ1-1 TRBV2 . CASSDSGVREAFF TGTGCCAGCAGTGACTCGGGAGTCCGTGAAGCTTTCTTT
TRBJ1-2 TRBV28 . CASSWGGGSYGYTF TGTGCCAGCAGTTGGGGGGGCGGTAGCTATGGCTACACCTTC
TRBJ2-2 TRBV5-4 TRBD1 CASGGRGYTGELFF TGTGCCAGCGGGGGCAGGGGGTACACCGGGGAGCTGTTTTTT